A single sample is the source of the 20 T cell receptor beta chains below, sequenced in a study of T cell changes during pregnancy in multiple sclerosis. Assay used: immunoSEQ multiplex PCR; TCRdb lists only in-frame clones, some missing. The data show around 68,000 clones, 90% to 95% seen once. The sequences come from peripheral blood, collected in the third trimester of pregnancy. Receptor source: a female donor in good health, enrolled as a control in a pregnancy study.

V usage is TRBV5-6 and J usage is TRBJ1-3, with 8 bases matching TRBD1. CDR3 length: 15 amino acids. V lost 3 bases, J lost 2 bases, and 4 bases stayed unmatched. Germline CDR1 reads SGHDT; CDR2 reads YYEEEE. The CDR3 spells CASSYQGATGNTIYF. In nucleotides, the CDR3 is TGTGCCAGCAGCTATCAGGGGGCCACTGGAAACACCATATATTTT.

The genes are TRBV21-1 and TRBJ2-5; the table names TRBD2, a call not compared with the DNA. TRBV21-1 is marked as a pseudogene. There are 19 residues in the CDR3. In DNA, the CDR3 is TGTGCCAGCAGCAACCCACCTTACCGGGGGGGCCTCGTCCAAGAGACCCAGTACTTC. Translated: CASSNPPYRGGLVQETQYF.

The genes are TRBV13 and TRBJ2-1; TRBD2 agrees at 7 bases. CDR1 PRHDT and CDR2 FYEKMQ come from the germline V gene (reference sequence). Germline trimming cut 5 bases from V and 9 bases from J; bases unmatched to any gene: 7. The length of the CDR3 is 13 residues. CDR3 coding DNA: TGTGCCAGCAGCCCCGGGTGGGGGGGTGAGCAGTTCTTC. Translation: CASSPGWGGEQFF.

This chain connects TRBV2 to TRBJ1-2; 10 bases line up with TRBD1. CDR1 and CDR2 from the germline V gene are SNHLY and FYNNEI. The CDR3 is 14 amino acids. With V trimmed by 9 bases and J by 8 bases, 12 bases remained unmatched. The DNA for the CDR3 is TGTGCCAGTCCCCAACCCGGACAGGGGGACGGCTACACCTTC. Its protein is CASPQPGQGDGYTF.

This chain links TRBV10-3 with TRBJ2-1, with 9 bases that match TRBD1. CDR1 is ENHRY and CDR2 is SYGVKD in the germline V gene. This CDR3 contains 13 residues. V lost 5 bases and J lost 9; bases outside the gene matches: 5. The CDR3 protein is CAISTTGGGEQFF. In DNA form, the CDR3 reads TGTGCCATCAGTACTACAGGGGGCGGTGAGCAGTTCTTC.

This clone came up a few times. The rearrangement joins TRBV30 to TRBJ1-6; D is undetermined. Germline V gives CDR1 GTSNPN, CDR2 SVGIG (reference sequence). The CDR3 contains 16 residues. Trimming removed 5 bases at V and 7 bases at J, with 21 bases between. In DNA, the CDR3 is TGTGCCTGGGGCGCGGACCTCCCTGCGGGAAATTCACCCCTCCACTTT. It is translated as CAWGADLPAGNSPLHF. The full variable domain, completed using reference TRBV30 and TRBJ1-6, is SQTIHQWPATLVQPVGSPLSLECTVEGTSNPNLYWYRQAAGRGLQLLFYSVGIGQISSEVPQNLSASRPQDRQFILSSKKLLLSDSGFYLCAWGADLPAGNSPLHFGNGTRLTVT.

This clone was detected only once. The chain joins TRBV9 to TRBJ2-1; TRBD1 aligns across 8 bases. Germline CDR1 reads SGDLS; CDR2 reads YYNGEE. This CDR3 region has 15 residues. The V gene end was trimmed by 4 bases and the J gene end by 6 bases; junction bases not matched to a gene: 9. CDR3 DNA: TGTGCCAGCAGCATCCGGGACAGGAAGGCCAATGAGCAGTTCTTC. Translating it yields CASSIRDRKANEQFF.

The CDR3 region has the DNA TGTGCCAGAAGCTTGGTATCAAGCGGAGACCAAGAGACCCAGTACTTC. It encodes CARSLVSSGDQETQYF. The chain links TRBV5-3 to TRBJ2-5; tentatively, D is TRBD2 (5 bases). TRBV5-3 is treated as an ORF (open reading frame) with a function not yet certain. V dropped 0 bases and J dropped 0 bases, with 12 bases sitting between them. The CDR3 is 16 amino acids.

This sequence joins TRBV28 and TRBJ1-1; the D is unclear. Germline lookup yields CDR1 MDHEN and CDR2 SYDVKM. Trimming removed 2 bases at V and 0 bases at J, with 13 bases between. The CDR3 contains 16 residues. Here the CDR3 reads CASSLDRQRMNTEAFF. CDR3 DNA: TGTGCCAGCAGTTTAGATCGGCAGCGTATGAACACTGAAGCTTTCTTT.

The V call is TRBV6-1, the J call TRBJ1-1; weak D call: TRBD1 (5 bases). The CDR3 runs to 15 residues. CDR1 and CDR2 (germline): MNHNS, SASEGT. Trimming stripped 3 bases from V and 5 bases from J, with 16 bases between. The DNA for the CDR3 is TGTGCCAGCAGTGACGTCACTTTCGGGGGGACTGAAGCTTTCTTT. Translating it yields CASSDVTFGGTEAFF.

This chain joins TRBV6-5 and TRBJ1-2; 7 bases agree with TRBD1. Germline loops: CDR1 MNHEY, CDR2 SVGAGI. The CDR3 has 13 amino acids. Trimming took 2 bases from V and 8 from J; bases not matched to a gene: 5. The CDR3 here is CASSYPGTVGYTF. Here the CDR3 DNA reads TGTGCCAGCAGTTACCCCGGGACAGTAGGCTACACCTTC.

The CDR3 is CAILDRERFGYTF. The CDR3 bases are TGTGCCATCCTGGACAGGGAAAGGTTTGGCTACACCTTC. The rearrangement joins TRBV10-3 to TRBJ1-2, with 8 nucleotides matching TRBD1. Germline lookup yields CDR1 ENHRY and CDR2 SYGVKD. The V gene end was trimmed by 8 bases and the J gene end by 7 bases; junction bases not matched to a gene: 9. This CDR3 comprises 13 residues.

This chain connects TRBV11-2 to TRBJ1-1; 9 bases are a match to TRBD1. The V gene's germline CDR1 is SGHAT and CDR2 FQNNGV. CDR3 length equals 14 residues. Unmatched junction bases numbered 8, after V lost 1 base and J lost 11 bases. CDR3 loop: CASSLGQGQGKAFF. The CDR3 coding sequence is TGTGCCAGCAGCTTAGGTCAGGGACAGGGTAAGGCTTTCTTT. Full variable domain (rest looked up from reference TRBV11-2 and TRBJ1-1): EAGVAQSPRYKIIEKRQSVAFWCNPISGHATLYWYQQILGQGPKLLIQFQNNGVVDDSQLPKDRFSAERLKGVDSTLKIQPAKLEDSAVYLCASSLGQGQGKAFFGQGTRLTVV.

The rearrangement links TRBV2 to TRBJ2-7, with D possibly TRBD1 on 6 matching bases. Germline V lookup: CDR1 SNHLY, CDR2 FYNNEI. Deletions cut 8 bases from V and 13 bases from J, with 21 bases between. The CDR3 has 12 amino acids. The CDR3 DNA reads TGTGCCAGCGGAGCCTTCCGGGACATCAAATACTTC. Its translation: CASGAFRDIKYF. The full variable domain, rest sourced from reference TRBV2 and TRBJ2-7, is EPEVTQTPSHQVTQMGQEVILRCVPISNHLYFYWYRQILGQKVEFLVSFYNNEISEKSEIFDDQFSVERPDGSNFTLKIRSTKLEDSAMYFCASGAFRDIKYFGPGTRLTVT.

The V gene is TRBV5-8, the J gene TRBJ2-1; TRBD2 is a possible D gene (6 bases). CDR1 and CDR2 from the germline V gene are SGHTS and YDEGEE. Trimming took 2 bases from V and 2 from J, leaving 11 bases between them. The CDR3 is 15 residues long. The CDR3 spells CASSFDLAAYNEQFF. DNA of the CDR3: TGTGCCAGCAGCTTCGACTTAGCGGCCTACAATGAGCAGTTCTTC.

The CDR3 DNA reads TGTGCCAGCAGCTGGGGACAGGGGAGCGCTGAAGCTTTCTTT. The encoded protein is CASSWGQGSAEAFF. The V call is TRBV7-9, the J call TRBJ1-1, with 10 nucleotides matching TRBD1. V lost 4 bases and J lost 6; bases outside the gene matches: 5. The CDR3 is 14 residues long. Germline-derived CDR1 and CDR2 are SEHNR and FQNEAQ (reference sequence).

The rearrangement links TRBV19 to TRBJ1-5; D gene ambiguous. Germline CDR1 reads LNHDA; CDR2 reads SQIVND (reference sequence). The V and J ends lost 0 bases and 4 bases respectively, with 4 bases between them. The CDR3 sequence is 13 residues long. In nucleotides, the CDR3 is TGTGCCAGTAGTATAGATCCGAATCAGCCCCAGCATTTT. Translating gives CASSIDPNQPQHF. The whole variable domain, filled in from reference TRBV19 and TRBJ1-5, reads DGGITQSPKYLFRKEGQNVTLSCEQNLNHDAMYWYRQDPGQGLRLIYYSQIVNDFQKGDIAEGYSVSREKKESFPLTVTSAQKNPTAFYLCASSIDPNQPQHFGDGTRLSIL.

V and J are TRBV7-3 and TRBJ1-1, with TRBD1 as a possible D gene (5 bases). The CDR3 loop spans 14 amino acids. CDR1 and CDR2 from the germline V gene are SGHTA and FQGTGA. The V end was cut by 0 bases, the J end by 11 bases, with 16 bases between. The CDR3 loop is CASSLTAGGGDAFF. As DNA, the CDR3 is TGTGCCAGCAGCTTAACGGCCGGGGGGGGTGACGCTTTCTTT.

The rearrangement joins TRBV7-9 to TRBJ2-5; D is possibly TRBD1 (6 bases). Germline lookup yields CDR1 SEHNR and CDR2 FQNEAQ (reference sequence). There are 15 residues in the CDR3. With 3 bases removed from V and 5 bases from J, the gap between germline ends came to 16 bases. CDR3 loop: CASSFKGQLGETQYF. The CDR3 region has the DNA TGTGCCAGCAGCTTCAAGGGACAACTAGGGGAGACCCAGTACTTC.

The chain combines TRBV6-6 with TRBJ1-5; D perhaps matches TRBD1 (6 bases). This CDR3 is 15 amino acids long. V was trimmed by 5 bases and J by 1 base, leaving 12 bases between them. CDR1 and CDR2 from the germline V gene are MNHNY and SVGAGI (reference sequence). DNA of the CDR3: TGTGCCAGCAGTATACAGGGTTTCAGCAATCAGCCCCAGCATTTT. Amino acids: CASSIQGFSNQPQHF.